The 14 T cell receptor beta chains below were found in one sample sequenced in a study of blood T cells in healthy people across ages. A second PCR, run for roughly 7 to 12 cycles, used a sample-barcoded 5' primer plus a J-beta primer mix. One entry per CDR3 protein, called by TCRdb with MiXCR from the 5' RACE reads. The table includes 800,000 to 950,000 distinct CDR3 sequences, about 48% detected once. The material sequenced was blood. The receptors stem from a man aged 25-45 years in good health.

This clonotype showed up just a few times. This rearrangement joins TRBV20-1 to TRBJ2-3; the D is unclear. Germline CDR1 reads DFQATT; CDR2 reads SNEGSKA (reference sequence). The CDR3 runs to 11 residues. V shed 0 bases and J shed 7 bases, with 5 bases lying between them. The CDR3 reads CSARDQYTQYF. The CDR3 DNA sequence: TGCAGTGCTAGAGATCAGTATACGCAGTATTTT.

In this sample, this clonotype turned up a few times. The gene calls are TRBV11-2 and TRBJ2-1, with D possibly called TRBD1 or TRBD2 (5 bases each). The germline V gene has CDR1 SGHAT and CDR2 FQNNGV. The CDR3 totals 15 residues. V lost 2 bases to trimming and J lost 9 bases, with 17 bases between them. The CDR3 DNA reads TGTGCCAGCAGCTTATGGGTAGGGGAGACGGTTGAGCAGTTCTTC. Protein product: CASSLWVGETVEQFF.

This clonotype was observed a few times. The chain joins TRBV12-3 or TRBV12-4 to TRBJ1-2; 7 bases are a match to TRBD1. The CDR3 spans 15 residues. The V and J ends lost 7 bases and 3 bases, in that order; junction bases with no gene match: 11. CDR3 sequence reads: CASMYRDRSHYGYTF. CDR3 DNA sequence: TGTGCCAGCATGTACCGGGACAGAAGCCACTATGGCTACACCTTC.

This clonotype has at least ten counts. V usage is TRBV10-3 and J usage is TRBJ2-7, with D perhaps TRBD2 (6 bases). CDR1 and CDR2 (germline): ENHRY, SYGVKD. Trimming left V 8 bases short and J 3 bases short, with 14 bases between. The CDR3 runs to 13 residues. The CDR3 loop reads CAIGGTEVYEQYF. The DNA of the CDR3 is TGTGCCATCGGAGGGACGGAAGTCTACGAGCAGTACTTC.

The chain employs TRBV6-5 and TRBJ1-6; D not certain. The CDR3 covers 13 residues. Germline loops: CDR1 MNHEY, CDR2 SVGAGI. V lost 11 bases and J lost 10, with 18 bases in between. This chain's CDR3 is CASGRGGRSPLHF. The CDR3 region has the DNA TGTGCCTCAGGTCGGGGTGGACGCTCACCCCTCCACTTT.

This clonotype was counted a single time. The chain is built from TRBV5-1 and TRBJ1-2; D remains ambiguous. Per germline, CDR1 SGHRS and CDR2 YFSETQ. The CDR3 runs to 12 residues. The V and J ends lost 4 bases and 8 bases respectively, with 12 bases between them. DNA of the CDR3: TGCGCCAGCAGCCCCCAACTAGGGGGCTACACCTTC. Amino acids: CASSPQLGGYTF.

The chain is built from TRBV6-5 and TRBJ2-7, with 8 nucleotides matching TRBD2. The CDR3 extends over 14 amino acids. V shed 8 bases and J 2 bases; nucleotides not matched to a gene: 8. Looked up from germline, CDR1 is MNHEY and CDR2 is SVGAGI. The CDR3: CASGIAGSAYEQYF. The CDR3 DNA reads as TGTGCCAGCGGTATAGCGGGGAGCGCCTACGAGCAGTACTTC.

This clonotype was seen more than once but under ten times. The gene calls are TRBV20-1 and TRBJ2-1; 9 bases line up with TRBD2. The CDR3 consists of 16 residues. CDR1 is DFQATT, CDR2 SNEGSKA, per germline (reference sequence). J lost 3 bases, V lost 6 bases, and 12 bases had no gene match. CDR3 region: CSATFGPSGVYNEQFF. The CDR3 bases are TGCAGTGCCACCTTCGGCCCTAGCGGGGTCTACAATGAGCAGTTCTTC.

The V and J genes are TRBV28 and TRBJ1-1; D gene uncertain. Trimming pared 5 bases from V and 1 base from J, leaving 14 bases between. Germline lookup yields CDR1 MDHEN and CDR2 SYDVKM. CDR3 length: 15 residues. Here the CDR3 reads CASSRSGGGNTEAFF. The DNA for the CDR3 is TGTGCCAGCAGTCGTTCAGGCGGCGGGAACACTGAAGCTTTCTTT.

The chain couples TRBV7-2 to TRBJ2-1; TRBD1 agrees at 11 bases. Trimming removed 5 bases from V and 6 bases from J; junction bases left unmatched: 6. The CDR3 is made up of 15 amino acids. The germline V gene encodes CDR1 SGHTA and CDR2 FQGNSA. CDR3 residues: CASSQGQGAVNEQFF. The CDR3, as DNA: TGTGCCAGCAGCCAAGGACAGGGGGCGGTCAATGAGCAGTTCTTC.

CDR3 bases: TGCGCCAGCAGCTCCCTCATTTTGAACACTGAAGCTTTCTTT. Amino acid sequence: CASSSLILNTEAFF. J is TRBJ1-1 and V is TRBV5-1; D is uncertain. V lost 3 bases, J lost 0 bases, and 9 bases lay in between. The CDR3 is 14 residues long. Germline-derived CDR1 and CDR2 are SGHRS and YFSETQ.

The chain combines TRBV4-1 with TRBJ2-1; D is unclear. Germline CDR1 reads MGHRA; CDR2 reads YSYEKL. V lost 1 base, J lost 0 bases, and 10 bases lay in between. This CDR3 region has 16 residues. The CDR3 region has the DNA TGCGCCAGCAGCCAAGGCCACGCACGCTCCTACAATGAGCAGTTCTTC. It translates to CASSQGHARSYNEQFF.

This clonotype appeared a few times. This chain links TRBV25-1 with TRBJ2-7, with D possibly TRBD1 on 6 matching bases. This CDR3 is 15 amino acids long. Germline values: CDR1 MGHDK, CDR2 SYGVNS. With 0 bases removed from V and 3 bases from J, the gap between germline ends came to 12 bases. The CDR3 reads CASSEYSQGIYEQYF. The DNA of the CDR3 is TGTGCCAGCAGTGAATATAGCCAGGGGATCTACGAGCAGTACTTC.

The table lists this clonotype with many counts. The CDR3 region has the DNA TGCGCCAGCAGCGGAACCTTTGGTACGCAGTATTTT. It encodes CASSGTFGTQYF. The chain carries TRBV5-1 and TRBJ2-3; no clear D gene. V gave up 4 bases and J gave up 8 bases, with 11 bases separating them. The germline gives CDR1 SGHRS, CDR2 YFSETQ. The CDR3 has 12 residues.